This T cell receptor beta chain was sequenced during a study of blood T cells in healthy people across ages. Study-level results: Total diversity from one million sequenced T cells was likely underestimated. Versus aged donors, long-lived donors had higher diversity and more naive CD4+ cells. Unknown donor CMV status possibly confounded expanded clonotype changes.

There are many counts of this clonotype. Antigen unknown. There are 17 residues in the CDR3. The germline V gene has CDR1 SNHLY and CDR2 FYNNEI. V gave up 5 bases and J gave up 2 bases, with 20 bases separating them. Using a J-beta primer mix together with a sample-barcoded 5' primer, a second PCR was run for roughly 6 to 11 cycles. TCRdb analysed the 5' RACE reads with MiXCR anew, one entry per CDR3 protein. Here the sample spans hundreds of thousands of distinct CDR3 sequences, 29% being singletons. Samples each yielded at least 6 micrograms of total RNA. The chain carries TRBV2 and TRBJ2-3; weak D call: TRBD1 (5 bases). The source of this sequence is a woman older than 75 in good health. The specimen sequenced was blood. The CDR3 bases are TGTGCCAGCAGTCAGAAGCCTCCAGGGTTTATCACAGATACGCAGTATTTT. Its translation: CASSQKPPGFITDTQYF.